A single sample gave rise to the 2 T cell receptor beta chains below, sequenced in a study of blood T cell repertoires in COVID-19. The table came from immunoSEQ multiplex PCR; TCRdb's copy has only in-frame clones and leaves some out. Among hundreds of thousands of clones, 70% to 90% were seen once, and the ten largest hold nearly 7.5%. The sequenced material came from PBMCs or T cells enriched from blood (not recorded which). These TCRs come from a woman in her forties with acute COVID-19.

The rearrangement uses TRBV30 and TRBJ1-5, with D possibly being TRBD1 (5 bases). Germline-derived CDR1 and CDR2 are GTSNPN and SVGIG (reference sequence). This CDR3 comprises 15 residues. V lost 2 bases and J lost 4, with 15 bases in between. The CDR3 bases are TGTGCCTGGAGTCCCCCAGCGGGGGGAAATCAGCCCCAGCATTTT. Protein: CAWSPPAGGNQPQHF.

The rearrangement uses TRBV5-1 and TRBJ1-2; D ambiguous. The V gene's germline CDR1 is SGHRS and CDR2 YFSETQ. This CDR3 contains 15 residues. Between the trimmed V and J ends, which lost 0 bases and 5 bases, there was a span of 14 bases. CDR3 sequence: CASSLEAGLRYGYTF. The CDR3 DNA reads TGCGCCAGCAGCTTGGAGGCGGGCCTACGATATGGCTACACCTTC.